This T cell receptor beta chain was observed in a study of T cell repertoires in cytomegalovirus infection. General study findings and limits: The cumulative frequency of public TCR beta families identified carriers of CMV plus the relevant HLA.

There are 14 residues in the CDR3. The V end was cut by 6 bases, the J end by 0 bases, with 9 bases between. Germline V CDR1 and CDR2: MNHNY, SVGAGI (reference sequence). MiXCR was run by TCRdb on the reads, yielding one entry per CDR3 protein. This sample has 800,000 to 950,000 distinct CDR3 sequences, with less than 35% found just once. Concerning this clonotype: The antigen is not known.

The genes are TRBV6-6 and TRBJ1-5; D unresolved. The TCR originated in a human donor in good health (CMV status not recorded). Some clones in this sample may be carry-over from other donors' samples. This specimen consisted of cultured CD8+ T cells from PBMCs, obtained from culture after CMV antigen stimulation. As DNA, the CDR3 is TGTGCCAGCAGGAAGGGTTATAGCAATCAGCCCCAGCATTTT. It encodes CASRKGYSNQPQHF.